This T cell receptor (beta chain) emerged from a study of Graves' ophthalmopathy and Graves' hyperthyroidism. Amplified material comprised TCR beta CDR3 regions derived from RNA transcripts. In the first round, RT-PCR was carried out with HTBI primers, and a multiplex PCR formed the second round. TCRdb recomputed calls from the multiplex PCR reads with MiXCR, one row per CDR3 protein. The repertoire includes 200,000 to 250,000 distinct CDR3 sequences, 20% to 25% of them detected once, and approximately 39% sits in the top ten. Germline assignment: CDR1 MDHEN and CDR2 SYDVKM. CDR3 length equals 13 residues. Trimming pared 7 bases from V and 2 bases from J, leaving 12 bases between.

Source material: peripheral blood. This chain links TRBV28 with TRBJ2-7; the D call may be TRBD1 or TRBD2 (5 bases each). The sequence was obtained from a woman aged 45 to 65 with Graves' ophthalmopathy. The CDR3 here is CASMGRTPYEQYF. In nucleotides, the CDR3 is TGTGCCAGCATGGGACGGACTCCCTACGAGCAGTACTTC.